These 27 T cell receptor beta chains originate from one sample sequenced in a study of regulatory T cells in long-lasting Graves disease. Time point defined: newly diagnosed GD, antithyroid drugs for less than 3 months. Preparation of the TCR library used RNA extracted from PBMCs. Sequencing libraries for TCR beta were prepared with iRepertoire HTBI primers and Arm-PCR of CDR3 regions. In TCRdb, the multiplex PCR reads were re-called with MiXCR into one record per CDR3 protein. The table has around 250,000 distinct CDR3 sequences, around 18% seen once. In addition, the sample was reused for a study of T cells in Graves' hyperthyroidism and ophthalmopathy.

The source material was peripheral blood mononuclear cells (PBMCs), sampled at new diagnosis, from a patient treated with antithyroid drugs. Every receptor here comes from a woman aged 25 to 45 with Graves disease.

This clonotype was detected many times. The rearrangement links TRBV2 to TRBJ1-5, with 7 bases identical to TRBD1. V shed 6 bases, J shed 2 bases, and the junction held 10 bases outside the gene matches. Germline CDR1 reads SNHLY; CDR2 reads FYNNEI. The CDR3 is 16 residues long. CDR3 in amino acids: CASRPSKGARNQPQHF. Written as DNA, the CDR3 is TGTGCCAGCAGACCCTCCAAGGGGGCACGCAATCAGCCCCAGCATTTT.

The sample holds many counts of this clonotype. The rearrangement links TRBV6-1 to TRBJ1-4, with a tentative D call TRBD1 (6 bases). The CDR3 has 14 residues. The ends were cut back, 7 bases at V and 4 bases at J, with 13 bases in the middle. Germline V gene lookup returns CDR1 MNHNS and CDR2 SASEGT. The CDR3 region has the DNA TGTGCCAGCAATGGGGGACACAATAATGAAAAACTGTTTTTT. Translated: CASNGGHNNEKLFF.

This clonotype was detected only a few times. The gene calls are TRBV27 and TRBJ2-7, with TRBD1 as a possible D gene (6 bases). Between the trimmed V and J ends, which lost 6 bases and 0 bases, there was a span of 15 bases. Looked up from germline, CDR1 is MNHEY and CDR2 is SMNVEV (reference sequence). CDR3 length: 15 residues. DNA for the CDR3: TGTGCCAGCAGGAACACAGGGATCACCTCCTACGAGCAGTACTTC. Encoded protein: CASRNTGITSYEQYF.

The V and J genes are TRBV20-1 and TRBJ2-5, with no clear D. CDR3 length equals 14 residues. The V and J ends lost 5 bases and 5 bases respectively, with 18 bases between them. Germline lookup yields CDR1 DFQATT and CDR2 SNEGSKA (reference sequence). The DNA of the CDR3 is TGCAGTGCTGAAATTGTGAGAGCTGTCGAGACCCAGTACTTC. Amino acids: CSAEIVRAVETQYF.

The rearrangement joins TRBV11-2 to TRBJ2-2; possible D gene TRBD1, 6 bases. Trimming took 5 bases from V and 5 from J, leaving 18 bases between them. CDR1 is SGHAT and CDR2 is FQNNGV in the germline V gene. The CDR3 is 16 residues long. The CDR3 reads CASSLFLQGWTGELFF. The CDR3 nucleotides are TGTGCCAGCAGCCTATTCTTACAGGGATGGACCGGGGAGCTGTTTTTT.

This clonotype came up many times. V is TRBV12-3 or TRBV12-4 and J is TRBJ1-1; D not resolved. Trimming pared 6 bases from V and 1 base from J, leaving 12 bases between. This CDR3 is 14 amino acids long. The CDR3, as DNA: TGTGCCAGCAGCCCACGAGCGACGAACACTGAAGCTTTCTTT. Protein product: CASSPRATNTEAFF.

This clonotype was seen repeatedly, ten times or more. This chain joins TRBV12-3 or TRBV12-4 and TRBJ2-4; 7 bases agree with TRBD1. Trimming at V came to 5 bases and at J to 3 bases, leaving 13 bases not matched to a gene. The CDR3 is made up of 17 amino acids. In DNA, the CDR3 is TGTGCCAGCAGTGACGGACAGGCGGTATTGGGCAAAAACATTCAGTACTTC. Its translation: CASSDGQAVLGKNIQYF.

This clonotype was recorded a few times. A much larger clone sits a single nucleotide away, making a read error possible. The chain links TRBV7-8 to TRBJ1-2; tentative D call: TRBD1 (6 bases). CDR1 and CDR2 from the germline V gene are SGHVS and FQNEAQ. The CDR3 contains 15 residues. V gave up 5 bases and J gave up 0 bases, with 13 bases separating them. DNA for the CDR3: TGTGCCAGCAGCCAACGGGACACCTCTAACTATGGCTACACCTTC. Translating it yields CASSQRDTSNYGYTF.

This chain links TRBV2 with TRBJ2-2; TRBD1 matches at 7 bases. This CDR3 has 15 amino acids. The V gene end was trimmed by 9 bases and the J gene end by 5 bases; junction bases not matched to a gene: 12. Germline V CDR1 and CDR2: SNHLY, FYNNEI. As DNA, the CDR3 is TGTGCCAGGGCAGACAGGGAGCTGGGGACCGGGGAGCTGTTTTTT. Residues: CARADRELGTGELFF.

This clonotype has ten or more counts. This sequence joins TRBV4-1 and TRBJ1-1; D not resolved. The V gene lost 0 bases and the J gene lost 2 bases, with 10 bases spanning the gap. CDR3 size: 15 residues. The germline V gene has CDR1 MGHRA and CDR2 YSYEKL. This CDR3 reads CASSQDKRDNTEAFF. CDR3 nucleotide sequence: TGCGCCAGCAGCCAAGATAAGAGGGATAACACTGAAGCTTTCTTT.

The table lists this clonotype with a few counts. This chain uses TRBV29-1 with TRBJ1-2; D is perhaps TRBD1 (5 bases). CDR1 and CDR2 (germline): SQVTM, ANQGSEA. This CDR3 has 15 residues. Trimming shortened V by 1 base and J by 4 bases, and 16 bases separated the two germline ends. The CDR3 DNA sequence: TGCAGCGTTGAAGCTTTAGAGGGGTTCCTCTATGGCTACACCTTC. Protein: CSVEALEGFLYGYTF.

This clonotype came up many times. V usage is TRBV15 and J usage is TRBJ2-7, with D maybe TRBD2 (5 bases). CDR1 LNHNV and CDR2 YYDKDF come from the germline V gene (reference sequence). This CDR3 has 17 amino acids. V was cut by 4 bases and J by 3 bases, with 22 bases left in between. CDR3 DNA sequence: TGTGCCACCAGCACCCTTCATCCGGGATCTTACAACTACGAGCAGTACTTC. Protein sequence: CATSTLHPGSYNYEQYF. The full variable domain, in which reference TRBV15 and TRBJ2-7 provide the parts outside the CDR3, is DAMVIQNPRYQVTQFGKPVTLSCSQTLNHNVMYWYQQKSSQAPKLLFHYYDKDFNNEADTPDNFQSRRPNTSFCFLDIRSPGLGDTAMYLCATSTLHPGSYNYEQYFGPGTRLTVT.

This clonotype was counted a few times. The rearrangement joins TRBV7-9 to TRBJ1-1; the D is unclear. This CDR3 has 12 residues. Trimming cost V 5 bases and J 6 bases, with 10 bases left between them. CDR1 is SEHNR, CDR2 FQNEAQ, per germline (reference sequence). CDR3 bases: TGTGCCAGCAGCGAGGGTGGGCCTGAAGCTTTCTTT. It translates to CASSEGGPEAFF. The whole variable domain, remainder taken from reference TRBV7-9 and TRBJ1-1, is DTGVSQNPRHKITKRGQNVTFRCDPISEHNRLYWYRQTLGQGPEFLTYFQNEAQLEKSRLLSDRFSAERPKGSFSTLEIQRTEQGDSAMYLCASSEGGPEAFFGQGTRLTVV.

This clonotype is deemed medium-sized (0.01 to 0.1%). The junction departs from germline at one end; a sequencing error may be responsible. The chain couples TRBV5-1 to TRBJ1-1; D call uncertain. This CDR3 has 14 residues. CDR1 is SGHRS and CDR2 is YFSETQ in the germline V gene. The CDR3 DNA sequence: TGTGCCAGCAGCCTCTCAGGAGCTAACACTGAAGCTTTCTTT. Protein sequence: CASSLSGANTEAFF.

The count of this clonotype is one. The genes are TRBV20-1 and TRBJ2-7; a possible D gene is TRBD1 (9 bases). The CDR3 is made up of 15 amino acids. The ends were cut back, 5 bases at V and 7 bases at J, with 24 bases in the middle. CDR1 and CDR2 from the germline V gene are DFQATT and SNEGSKA (reference sequence). In nucleotides, the CDR3 is TGCAGTGCTCCTGATCCGGGACAGGGCGGGAGGGAGCAGTACTTC. This sequence encodes CSAPDPGQGGREQYF.

This clonotype has more than one count but fewer than ten. This chain connects TRBV4-2 to TRBJ1-2, with no clear D. Trimming cost V 0 bases and J 8 bases, with 19 bases left between them. The germline V gene has CDR1 LGHNA and CDR2 YNFKEQ. The CDR3 sequence is 16 residues long. The CDR3 loop reads CASSQDIRGRAGGYTF. DNA for the CDR3: TGTGCCAGCAGCCAAGATATCCGGGGAAGAGCGGGCGGCTACACCTTC.

The rearrangement joins TRBV20-1 to TRBJ2-1, with 11 bases fitting TRBD1. CDR1 and CDR2 (germline): DFQATT, SNEGSKA (reference sequence). The CDR3 has 16 residues. After removal of 5 bases from V and 9 bases from J, the junction contained 15 bases not matched to a gene. This CDR3 is CSAEPGTGGWSVEQFF. The CDR3 coding sequence is TGCAGTGCTGAACCCGGGACAGGGGGTTGGAGTGTTGAGCAGTTCTTC.

This chain uses TRBV9 with TRBJ2-5; a weak D match, TRBD1 (6 bases). The V gene lost 4 bases and the J gene lost 12 bases, with 16 bases spanning the gap. CDR1 SGDLS and CDR2 YYNGEE come from the germline V gene. This CDR3 is 12 amino acids long. CDR3 amino acids: CASSPTGTRKYF. In DNA form, the CDR3 reads TGTGCCAGCAGCCCGACCGGGACACGGAAGTACTTC.

With respect to this clonotype: No conserved phenylalanine or tryptophan is present at the end of the CDR3, so a read error is the likely explanation. V and J are TRBV12-3 or TRBV12-4 and TRBJ1-5; a possible D gene is TRBD1 (5 bases). The CDR3 extends over 17 amino acids. V lost 5 bases to trimming and J lost 0 bases, with 17 bases between them. The CDR3 DNA reads as TGTGCCAGCAGTAACCGACGGGGGGTATATAGCAATCAGCCCCAGCATTAT. Amino acid sequence: CASSNRRGVYSNQPQHY.

This chain connects TRBV20-1 to TRBJ2-3; D gene uncertain. Germline CDR1 is DFQATT and CDR2 is SNEGSKA (reference sequence). The length of the CDR3 is 15 residues. The V gene lost 3 bases and the J gene lost 2 bases, with 15 bases spanning the gap. CDR3 coding DNA: TGCAGTGCTAGTCCGCCTCACATGTACACAGATACGCAGTATTTT. Protein: CSASPPHMYTDTQYF.

Ten or more counts support this clonotype. This chain joins TRBV9 and TRBJ2-7; 8 bases align to TRBD2. Germline V gene sequence: CDR1 SGDLS, CDR2 YYNGEE. J gave up 0 bases and V 5 bases, and 7 bases lay outside the gene matches. This CDR3 comprises 15 residues. This chain's CDR3 is CASSAPGTSSYEQYF. CDR3 sequence (DNA): TGTGCCAGCAGTGCCCCCGGGACTAGCTCCTACGAGCAGTACTTC.

This clonotype was found a few times. The rearrangement uses TRBV25-1 and TRBJ2-2; D gene uncertain. CDR1 is MGHDK, CDR2 SYGVNS, per germline. This CDR3 region has 18 residues. The V end was cut by 3 bases, the J end by 0 bases, with 17 bases between. The CDR3 is CASSELDLAGANTGELFF. CDR3 DNA: TGTGCCAGCAGTGAGTTGGATCTGGCAGGAGCGAACACCGGGGAGCTGTTTTTT.

This clonotype was seen a few times. V usage is TRBV4-1 and J usage is TRBJ1-2; the D gene is possibly TRBD1 (6 bases). The V end was cut by 4 bases, the J end by 4 bases, with 16 bases between. This CDR3 is 15 amino acids long. The germline gives CDR1 MGHRA, CDR2 YSYEKL. In nucleotides, the CDR3 is TGCGCCAGCAGCCCCAGCGGGGGCGCGGGCTATGGCTACACCTTC. Residues: CASSPSGGAGYGYTF.

As regards this clonotype: The likely explanation is a read error, given a far larger clone one base away. The chain uses TRBV27 and TRBJ2-7; 13 bases line up with TRBD2. Germline CDR1 reads MNHEY; CDR2 reads SMNVEV (reference sequence). The CDR3 length is 16 residues. V shed 1 base, J shed 7 bases, and the junction held 7 bases outside the gene matches. CDR3 sequence reads: CASSLLGTSGDHEQYF. The DNA of the CDR3 is TGTGCCAGCAGTTTATTGGGGACTAGCGGGGACCATGAGCAGTACTTC.

This clonotype was recorded at least ten times. The chain uses TRBV7-3 and TRBJ2-3, with TRBD1 matching 9 bases. The CDR3 spans 14 residues. Germline assignment: CDR1 SGHTA and CDR2 FQGTGA. J gave up 3 bases and V 5 bases, and 3 bases lay outside the gene matches. This chain's CDR3 is CASSPTGGTDTQYF. The CDR3 region has the DNA TGTGCCAGCAGCCCGACAGGGGGAACAGATACGCAGTATTTT.

This clonotype was seen repeatedly, ten times or more. The V call is TRBV12-3 or TRBV12-4, the J call TRBJ1-3, with no clear D. V shed 3 bases and J shed 1 base, with 4 bases lying between them. The CDR3 runs 13 residues. CDR3 sequence reads: CASSFFSGNTIYF. In DNA, the CDR3 is TGTGCCAGCAGTTTTTTTTCTGGAAACACCATATATTTT.

This clonotype showed up many times. J is TRBJ2-1 and V is TRBV10-3; the D gene is possibly TRBD1 (6 bases). The CDR3 is 14 residues long. Deletions cut 3 bases from V and 9 bases from J, with 15 bases between. Germline V lookup: CDR1 ENHRY, CDR2 SYGVKD. CDR3 sequence: CAISEELGAAEQFF. CDR3 nucleotides: TGTGCCATCAGTGAAGAGCTGGGGGCGGCTGAGCAGTTCTTC.